The rows below give T cell receptor beta chains drawn from one sample of a study of T cells in Graves' hyperthyroidism and ophthalmopathy. TCRdb fed the multiplex PCR reads into MiXCR, producing one record per CDR3 protein. The table includes around 300,000 distinct CDR3 sequences, roughly 13% detected once. The specimen was blood. The receptor set was obtained from a woman aged 40 to 49 with Graves' ophthalmopathy. Each CDR3 is given with its conserved first and last residue. Each record gives: D gene, V gene, J gene, clone size, CDR3 protein, CDR3 DNA. The D gene is left open where the match is weak. Clone size is shown for a subset of rows, as once, few, many or a class of expanded clone.

TRBD2	TRBV15	TRBJ2-7	few	CATSRVGSGNGGEQYF	TGTGCCACCAGCAGAGTAGGGAGCGGGAACGGTGGCGAGCAGTACTTC
TRBD1	TRBV5-1	TRBJ2-2	few	CASSLAFRQGSGELFF	TGCGCCAGCAGCTTGGCTTTTCGACAGGGCTCCGGGGAGCTGTTTTTT
NA	TRBV30	TRBJ2-7	few	CAWSQGMTYEQYF	TGTGCCTGGAGTCAGGGGATGACCTACGAGCAGTACTTC
NA	TRBV20-1	TRBJ2-1	many	CSATLGGSLYNEQFF	TGCAGTGCTACGCTGGGCGGGTCCTTGTACAATGAGCAGTTCTTC
NA	TRBV20-1	TRBJ1-4	many	CSVSTGTEKLFF	TGCAGTGTTAGTACAGGGACTGAAAAACTGTTTTTT
NA	TRBV6-1	TRBJ1-5	few	CASITWGSNQPQHF	TGTGCCAGCATAACCTGGGGAAGCAATCAGCCCCAGCATTTT
TRBD1	TRBV7-2	TRBJ1-4	many	CASSLVSGGEKLFF	TGTGCCAGCAGCTTAGTATCAGGGGGGGAAAAACTGTTTTTT
NA	TRBV11-2	TRBJ2-1	NA	CASSPRGLAPFSPNEQSF	TGTGCCAGCAGCCCCCGTGGGCTAGCGCCCTTTTCCCCGAATGAGCAGTCCTTC
NA	TRBV20-1	TRBJ1-3	few	CSARDPTGSGNTIYF	TGCAGTGCTAGAGATCCGACAGGCTCTGGAAACACCATATATTTT
TRBD1	TRBV12-3/TRBV12-4	TRBJ1-4	many	CASSLVTGVNEKLFF	TGTGCCAGCAGTTTAGTTACAGGGGTTAATGAAAAACTGTTTTTT
TRBD1	TRBV2	TRBJ1-3	many	CASSKTGVTGNTIYF	TGTGCCAGCAGTAAGACAGGGGTGACTGGAAACACCATATATTTT
NA	TRBV30	TRBJ2-4	NA	CAWQGDGSKNIQYF	TGTGCCTGGCAGGGAGATGGGAGCAAAAACATTCAGTACTTC
TRBD2	TRBV3-1	TRBJ2-2	few	CASSQRRAGENTGELFF	TGTGCCAGCAGCCAGAGGAGAGCGGGGGAGAACACCGGGGAGCTGTTTTTT
TRBD2	TRBV20-1	TRBJ2-1	many	CSARVVSAGAHNEQFF	TGCAGTGCTAGAGTTGTATCGGCGGGAGCTCACAATGAGCAGTTCTTC
TRBD1	TRBV15	TRBJ2-7	NA	CATSSRGTGGYEQYF	TGTGCCACCAGCAGCCGCGGGACAGGGGGCTACGAGCAGTACTTC
NA	TRBV12-3/TRBV12-4	TRBJ2-3	NA	CASRRTGTVGRDTQYF	TGTGCCAGCAGACGTACAGGGACGGTTGGGAGAGATACGCAGTATTTT
NA	TRBV28	TRBJ1-2	many	CASRSRYSRGTTNYGYTF	TGTGCCAGCAGGTCCCGGTACAGCCGTGGGACCACTAACTATGGCTACACCTTC
NA	TRBV30	TRBJ1-2	NA	CAWIGRNYGYTF	TGTGCCTGGATAGGACGGAACTATGGCTACACCTTC
TRBD1	TRBV18	TRBJ2-3	few	CASSPTGVGADTQYF	TGTGCCAGCTCACCGACAGGGGTGGGTGCAGATACGCAGTATTTT
NA	TRBV12-3/TRBV12-4	TRBJ2-7	many	CASSKYYEQYF	TGTGCCAGCAGCAAATACTACGAGCAGTACTTC
NA	TRBV19	TRBJ1-1	few	CASNSWGLNTEAFF	TGTGCCAGTAATTCGTGGGGATTGAACACTGAAGCTTTCTTT
NA	TRBV25-1	TRBJ2-1	many	CASSELSWGTYNEQFF	TGTGCCAGCAGTGAATTATCGTGGGGAACTTACAATGAGCAGTTCTTC
NA	TRBV5-1	TRBJ1-1	few	CASSLYRGTLNTEAFF	TGCGCCAGCAGCTTGTACAGAGGGACCCTGAACACTGAAGCTTTCTTT
NA	TRBV3-1	TRBJ2-5	many	CASSQDQRETQYF	TGTGCCAGCAGCCAAGATCAGAGAGAGACCCAGTACTTC
NA	TRBV11-2	TRBJ2-1	many	CASSVRVPDNEQFF	TGTGCCAGCAGCGTTAGGGTTCCGGACAATGAGCAGTTCTTC
NA	TRBV5-5	TRBJ2-2	NA	CASSTKSRTGELFF	TGTGCCAGCAGCACCAAATCTAGGACCGGGGAGCTGTTTTTT
TRBD2	TRBV7-8	TRBJ2-3	many	CASRILAGGSTDTQYF	TGTGCCAGCAGGATACTAGCGGGGGGTAGCACAGATACGCAGTATTTT
NA	TRBV20-1	TRBJ2-2	NA	CSARERTITGELFF	TGCAGTGCTAGAGAACGGACGATCACCGGGGAGCTGTTTTTT
TRBD1	TRBV7-8	TRBJ1-3	few	CASTDLPGQGNTIYF	TGTGCCAGCACTGACCTACCGGGACAGGGAAACACCATATATTTT
NA	TRBV9	TRBJ1-6	NA	CASSPHPDRYSPLHF	TGTGCCAGCAGCCCACACCCGGACAGATATTCACCCCTCCACTTT
NA	TRBV6-5	TRBJ2-5	many	CASSYSGQVGETQYF	TGTGCCAGCAGTTACTCGGGCCAGGTCGGAGAGACCCAGTACTTC
NA	TRBV14	TRBJ2-1	NA	CASSPSLGWGEQFF	TGTGCCAGCAGCCCTTCGCTGGGATGGGGAGAGCAGTTCTTC
NA	TRBV27	TRBJ1-6	few	CASRFRRLSERGSPLHF	TGTGCCAGCAGGTTTCGGAGACTGAGCGAGCGAGGTTCACCCCTCCACTTT
NA	TRBV6-1	TRBJ2-7	many	CASSSFGQEGYEQYF	TGTGCCAGCAGTTCGTTCGGGCAGGAGGGGTACGAGCAGTACTTC